The sequence of this T cell receptor beta chain was determined in a study of T cell repertoires in cytomegalovirus infection. Study at large: Carrying CMV and the relevant HLA type showed in public TCR beta signatures.

Study conclusions and caveats: HLA-C-restricted CMV-specific TCR beta clonotypes prevailed in the ex vivo response. Cumulative public TCR beta family frequency identified carriers of CMV plus the relevant HLA.

TCRdb processed the reads anew with MiXCR; each CDR3 protein has one entry. The sample lists some 170,000 distinct CDR3 sequences, approximately 18% occurring once. A note on this clonotype: Its matching antigen is unknown.

V dropped 5 bases and J dropped 2 bases, with 20 bases sitting between them. This CDR3 spans 17 amino acids. CDR1 and CDR2 (germline): MNHNY, SVGAGI (reference sequence). Sequenced material: CD8+ T cells from PBMCs. The chain links TRBV6-6 to TRBJ2-3, with D tentatively TRBD1 (6 bases). This TCR came from a human donor in good health (CMV status not recorded). Some clones in this sample may be carry-over from other donors' samples. The CDR3 nucleotides read TGTGCCAGCAGTCCGAATTTTCAGGGGATTCTCACAGATACGCAGTATTTT. Protein sequence: CASSPNFQGILTDTQYF.